This TCR beta chain was retrieved from a study of cytomegalovirus exposure and HLA in healthy donors. Both 60 Vbeta primers and 13 Jbeta primers went into the PCR. Assay used: immunoSEQ multiplex PCR; TCRdb lists only in-frame clones, some missing. The sample includes some 180,000 clones, more than 70% of them seen just once. Points from the study as a whole: Certain sequence variants were highly shared and formed a cluster, and this cluster was likely a sequencing artifact.

V gave up 7 bases and J gave up 11 bases; unmatched junction bases: 15. The CDR3 has 13 amino acids. The germline V gene encodes CDR1 GTSNPN and CDR2 SVGIG (reference sequence). In the case of this clone: The antigen remains undetermined.

Despite likely unrecorded immune exposures, the donors were nominally healthy at the time of sampling. Sequenced sample: PBMCs. This receptor was identified in a girl aged 5-17 years in good health and CMV-seropositive. The chain has TRBV30 and TRBJ1-1, with 8 bases identical to TRBD1. The CDR3 is CASAVRGPIQAFF. The CDR3 nucleotides read TGTGCCTCAGCGGTCAGGGGGCCTATTCAGGCTTTCTTT. Combining the CDR3 with reference TRBV30 and TRBJ1-1 gives the whole variable domain SQTIHQWPATLVQPVGSPLSLECTVEGTSNPNLYWYRQAAGRGLQLLFYSVGIGQISSEVPQNLSASRPQDRQFILSSKKLLLSDSGFYLCASAVRGPIQAFFGQGTRLTVV.